This TCR beta chain was documented in a study of response to subunit inactivated influenza vaccine. Study results and caveats: Few new T cells, the authors suggested, are recruited by each seasonal influenza vaccination.

This clonotype was detected only a few times. The antigen is not known. CDR1 and CDR2 from the germline V gene are MDHEN and SYDVKM. V was cut by 3 bases and J by 4 bases, with 10 bases left in between. The CDR3 totals 13 residues. MiXCR, run by TCRdb on the RT-PCR reads, gives a single entry per CDR3 protein. The data contain hundreds of thousands of distinct CDR3 sequences, approximately 18% of them singletons. The rearrangement uses TRBV28 and TRBJ2-7; D perhaps matches TRBD1 (5 bases). The TCR sequence derives from a man aged 50 to 59 who received an inactivated influenza vaccine. The starting material was PBMCs from blood, obtained more than 4 days after vaccination. CDR3 sequence reads: CASSFYQGYEQYF. Written as DNA, the CDR3 is TGTGCCAGCAGTTTTTACCAGGGATACGAGCAGTACTTC. The complete variable domain, with remaining parts taken from reference TRBV28 and TRBJ2-7, reads DVKVTQSSRYLVKRTGEKVFLECVQDMDHENMFWYRQDPGLGLRLIYFSYDVKMKEKGDIPEGYSVSREKKERFSLILESASTNQTSMYLCASSFYQGYEQYFGPGTRLTVT.